Each of the 32 T cell receptor beta chains below was sequenced from the same sample in a study of T cells in Graves' hyperthyroidism and ophthalmopathy. RNA transcripts provided the source from which TCR beta CDR3 regions were amplified. HTBI primers were employed in a first-round RT-PCR of the TCR CDR3. TCRdb reprocessed the multiplex PCR reads via MiXCR and lists one record per CDR3 protein. This sample has roughly 660,000 distinct CDR3 sequences, with roughly 17% found just once. Sequenced: blood. These receptors were taken from a man aged 50 to 59 with Graves' hyperthyroidism.

This clonotype came up once. This CDR3 is CSPSNTQYF. For the CDR3, the DNA is TGCAGTCCCTCTAATACGCAGTATTTT. This chain joins TRBV20-1 and TRBJ2-3, with D unresolved. The V and J ends lost 8 bases and 7 bases respectively, with 7 bases between them. Germline-derived CDR1 and CDR2 are DFQATT and SNEGSKA (reference sequence). This CDR3 has 9 residues.

This clonotype was seen repeatedly, ten times or more. The chain is built from TRBV12-3 or TRBV12-4 and TRBJ2-7, with 11 bases identical to TRBD2. V shed 5 bases, J shed 1 base, and the junction held 4 bases outside the gene matches. CDR3 size: 15 residues. DNA of the CDR3: TGTGCCAGCAGTCCGGGACTAGCGGCTTCCTACGAGCAGTACTTC. This sequence encodes CASSPGLAASYEQYF.

At least ten counts were recorded for this clonotype. For the CDR3, the DNA is TGCAGTGCTTTTCTGACCGGTTCACCCCTCCACTTT. It is translated as CSAFLTGSPLHF. V is TRBV20-1 and J is TRBJ1-6; D not resolved. This CDR3 spans 12 amino acids. Germline lookup yields CDR1 DFQATT and CDR2 SNEGSKA (reference sequence). Trimming left V 5 bases short and J 9 bases short, with 11 bases between.

This clonotype has at least ten counts. This chain joins TRBV28 and TRBJ1-2; a weak D match, TRBD1 (5 bases). This CDR3 has 15 amino acids. Germline V gene sequence: CDR1 MDHEN, CDR2 SYDVKM. Trimming took 8 bases from V and 0 from J, leaving 16 bases between them. CDR3 loop: CASRRSGEPNYGYTF. The DNA for the CDR3 is TGTGCCAGCCGCCGATCGGGGGAACCTAACTATGGCTACACCTTC.

This clonotype was detected many times. The CDR3 loop reads CASSLVGASGNLVNEQFF. Written as DNA, the CDR3 is TGTGCCAGCAGTTTAGTCGGGGCTAGCGGAAATTTAGTGAATGAGCAGTTCTTC. The chain carries TRBV27 and TRBJ2-1; TRBD2 matches 7 bases. The trim removed 2 bases at V and 7 bases at J, leaving 17 bases unmatched. The CDR3 loop spans 18 amino acids. Germline V gives CDR1 MNHEY, CDR2 SMNVEV (reference sequence).

The chain links TRBV20-1 to TRBJ1-5; no reliable D call. Germline CDR1 and CDR2: DFQATT and SNEGSKA (reference sequence). Deletions cut 2 bases from V and 0 bases from J, with 23 bases between. The CDR3 is 19 amino acids. The CDR3 spells CSARQYRFARRYSNQPQHF. CDR3 DNA sequence: TGCAGTGCTAGACAATACCGTTTCGCCCGAAGATATAGCAATCAGCCCCAGCATTTT.

This clonotype has just a few counts. This chain connects TRBV11-2 to TRBJ2-7, with 9 nucleotides matching TRBD2. Germline V gives CDR1 SGHAT, CDR2 FQNNGV. The J segment lost 9 bases and the V segment lost 4 bases, leaving 4 bases of the junction unmatched. The CDR3 is 12 residues long. The CDR3 is CASSSGTSPQYF. DNA of the CDR3: TGTGCCAGCAGCTCAGGGACTAGCCCGCAGTACTTC. Based on the CDR3 plus reference TRBV11-2 and TRBJ2-7, the full variable domain is EAGVAQSPRYKIIEKRQSVAFWCNPISGHATLYWYQQILGQGPKLLIQFQNNGVVDDSQLPKDRFSAERLKGVDSTLKIQPAKLEDSAVYLCASSSGTSPQYFGPGTRLTVT.

There are a few counts of this clonotype. This CDR3 is missing its conserved last phenylalanine or tryptophan, likely due to a read error. Written as DNA, the CDR3 is TGTGCCAGCAGTCCACAACGGGACAGGGGGTTGGATGGCTACACCCTC. This gives the protein CASSPQRDRGLDGYTL. V gene TRBV27 combines with J gene TRBJ1-2; 11 bases fit TRBD1. V shed 5 bases, J shed 6 bases, and the junction held 11 bases outside the gene matches. There are 16 residues in the CDR3. From germline, CDR1 is MNHEY and CDR2 SMNVEV (reference sequence).

About this clonotype: This clone may be a read error of a much larger clone one base away. The gene calls are TRBV24-1 and TRBJ1-6; D is possibly TRBD1 (5 bases). There are 14 residues in the CDR3. Trimming pared 7 bases from V and 8 bases from J, leaving 14 bases between. Germline V lookup: CDR1 KGHDR, CDR2 SFDVKD. The CDR3 sequence: CATRAGASDSPLHF. The CDR3 DNA reads TGTGCCACCAGAGCCGGGGCAAGCGATTCACCCCTCCACTTT.

The chain combines TRBV9 with TRBJ2-1, with D perhaps assigned TRBD1 or TRBD2 (5 bases each). The germline V gene encodes CDR1 SGDLS and CDR2 YYNGEE. The CDR3 has 13 amino acids. V gave up 4 bases and J gave up 7 bases, with 12 bases separating them. CDR3 sequence (DNA): TGTGCCAGCAGCACCGGGGCCGGGAATGAGCAGTTCTTC. Residues: CASSTGAGNEQFF.

This clonotype has ten or more counts. This sequence joins TRBV11-2 and TRBJ1-1; D uncertain. V shed 5 bases and J shed 1 base, with 14 bases lying between them. The germline gives CDR1 SGHAT, CDR2 FQNNGV. The CDR3 has 15 residues. CDR3 DNA sequence: TGTGCCAGCAGCCCCATCAAAGGGAAGAACACTGAAGCTTTCTTT. This encodes CASSPIKGKNTEAFF.

In its sample, this clonotype was seen many times. The chain employs TRBV11-2 and TRBJ1-2, with 10 bases matching TRBD1. Per germline, CDR1 SGHAT and CDR2 FQNNGV. The junction had 8 bases not matched to a gene; V was cut back by 6 bases and J by 4 bases. CDR3 length: 15 amino acids. CDR3 coding DNA: TGTGCCAGCAGATCCGGGACAGGGGTTGGCTATGGCTACACCTTC. Translating it yields CASRSGTGVGYGYTF.

This clonotype was counted many times. The J gene is TRBJ2-3, the V gene TRBV7-3; D remains ambiguous. The V gene's germline CDR1 is SGHTA and CDR2 FQGTGA. V lost 5 bases and J 3 bases, leaving 9 bases between the germline ends. The length of the CDR3 is 13 residues. The DNA of the CDR3 is TGTGCCAGCAGCCCCGGCCAGACAGATACGCAGTATTTT. Its translation: CASSPGQTDTQYF.

This clonotype was detected ten times or more. V is TRBV30 and J is TRBJ2-1, with TRBD1 identical over 9 bases. The CDR3 consists of 13 residues. The trim removed 4 bases at V and 7 bases at J, leaving 5 bases unmatched. Germline loops: CDR1 GTSNPN, CDR2 SVGIG (reference sequence). For the CDR3, the DNA is TGTGCCTGGAACCTCGACAGGGGGAATGAGCAGTTCTTC. Translated, it gives CAWNLDRGNEQFF. Variable domain in full (rest from reference TRBV30 and TRBJ2-1): SQTIHQWPATLVQPVGSPLSLECTVEGTSNPNLYWYRQAAGRGLQLLFYSVGIGQISSEVPQNLSASRPQDRQFILSSKKLLLSDSGFYLCAWNLDRGNEQFFGPGTRLTVL.

The CDR3 region is CASSLGGQARGNTGELFF. DNA for the CDR3: TGTGCCAGCAGCTTAGGTGGGCAGGCCCGCGGGAACACCGGGGAGCTGTTTTTT. The rearrangement uses TRBV7-9 and TRBJ2-2, with D uncertain. Germline V lookup: CDR1 SEHNR, CDR2 FQNEAQ (reference sequence). This CDR3 has 18 amino acids. Trimming took 1 base from V and 1 from J, leaving 16 bases between them.

The table lists this clonotype with a few counts. The chain employs TRBV4-1 and TRBJ1-2; unclear D gene. This CDR3 spans 16 amino acids. V lost 2 bases and J 3 bases, leaving 16 bases between the germline ends. Germline V gene data show CDR1 as MGHRA and CDR2 as YSYEKL. The CDR3, as DNA: TGCGCCAGCAGCCAATCAATCGGACCGCCACACTATGGCTACACCTTC. Translating gives CASSQSIGPPHYGYTF.

This clonotype was counted between two and nine times. This chain connects TRBV19 to TRBJ2-7; possible D gene TRBD1, 5 bases. The germline CDR1 and CDR2 sequences are LNHDA and SQIVND (reference sequence). V dropped 6 bases and J dropped 0 bases, with 12 bases sitting between them. The CDR3 spans 14 residues. Written as DNA, the CDR3 is TGTGCCAGTAGCCAACAGGTAACCTCCTACGAGCAGTACTTC. It is translated as CASSQQVTSYEQYF.

This clonotype was observed at least ten times. The rearrangement links TRBV30 to TRBJ2-7, with 13 bases fitting TRBD2. V trimming: 0 bases; J trimming: 4 bases; junction bases outside the gene matches: 3. The CDR3 has 15 residues. Germline-derived CDR1 and CDR2 are GTSNPN and SVGIG (reference sequence). The CDR3, as DNA: TGTGCCTGGAGTGTGGGACTAGCGGGAAATTACGAGCAGTACTTC. Translating it yields CAWSVGLAGNYEQYF.

This clonotype has at least ten counts. The genes are TRBV6-5 and TRBJ2-7; TRBD2 agrees at 8 bases. This CDR3 contains 15 residues. With 2 bases clipped from V and 4 bases from J, the junction kept 7 bases outside the gene matches. Per germline, CDR1 MNHEY and CDR2 SVGAGI. Here the CDR3 reads CASSYGRGELYEQYF. Here the CDR3 DNA reads TGTGCCAGCAGTTACGGGCGGGGGGAATTGTACGAGCAGTACTTC.

This clonotype was recorded a few times. The CDR3 DNA reads as TGTGCCAGTAGTAGCGACACCACTATACTCAATGAGCAGTTCTTC. This translates into CASSSDTTILNEQFF. The J gene is TRBJ2-1, the V gene TRBV19; D unclear. The CDR3 is made up of 15 amino acids. The germline gives CDR1 LNHDA, CDR2 SQIVND (reference sequence). Trimming shortened V by 4 bases and J by 6 bases, and 16 bases separated the two germline ends.

This chain links TRBV7-2 with TRBJ1-6; unclear D gene. Trimming pared 3 bases from V and 8 bases from J, leaving 14 bases between. The CDR3 totals 15 residues. CDR1 SGHTA and CDR2 FQGNSA come from the germline V gene. The CDR3 bases are TGTGCCAGCAGCTTCCCCTCCACACAAGATTCACCCCTCCACTTT. Translated: CASSFPSTQDSPLHF.

This clonotype was seen only a few times. This chain links TRBV6-1 with TRBJ1-1; D is undetermined. Looked up from germline, CDR1 is MNHNS and CDR2 is SASEGT. CDR3 size: 15 residues. V lost 4 bases to trimming and J lost 2 bases, with 14 bases between them. The CDR3 loop is CASSGSLVRNTEAFF. The CDR3, as DNA: TGTGCCAGCAGTGGGAGTTTGGTCCGAAACACTGAAGCTTTCTTT.

The sample holds many counts of this clonotype. The rearrangement joins TRBV7-2 to TRBJ2-3; 8 nucleotides match TRBD1. This CDR3 contains 14 residues. The ends lost 3 bases at V and 4 bases at J; junction bases unmatched: 3. Germline loops: CDR1 SGHTA, CDR2 FQGNSA. For the CDR3, the DNA is TGTGCCAGCAGCTTTACAGGGGGATCAGATACGCAGTATTTT. Translated, it gives CASSFTGGSDTQYF.

About this clonotype itself: A much larger clone sits a single nucleotide away, making a read error possible. V usage is TRBV5-6 and J usage is TRBJ2-3; the match to TRBD2 covers 7 bases. Losses at the gene ends were 5 bases for V and 5 bases for J; bases not matched to a gene: 14. The CDR3 is 16 amino acids. Looked up from germline, CDR1 is SGHDT and CDR2 is YYEEEE. The CDR3 region is CASSPLVGGPIDTQYF. The CDR3 DNA sequence: TGTGCCAGCAGTCCACTAGTGGGAGGGCCAATAGATACGCAGTATTTT.

The chain couples TRBV5-1 to TRBJ2-3; TRBD2 agrees at 7 bases. The CDR3 has 16 amino acids. CDR1 and CDR2 (germline): SGHRS, YFSETQ. J gave up 4 bases and V 0 bases, and 8 bases lay outside the gene matches. CDR3 region: CASSLEGGSSPDTQYF. In nucleotides, the CDR3 is TGCGCCAGCAGCTTGGAAGGCGGGAGTTCTCCAGATACGCAGTATTTT.

This clonotype has ten or more counts. This chain uses TRBV12-3 or TRBV12-4 with TRBJ2-5; 8 bases agree with TRBD2. Trimming removed 6 bases from V and 8 bases from J; junction bases left unmatched: 8. The CDR3 covers 13 residues. CDR3 bases: TGTGCCAGCAGGCCGGGACTAGTTGTAACCCAGTACTTC. Translation gives CASRPGLVVTQYF.

This clonotype showed up many times. V and J are TRBV28 and TRBJ1-2; possible D gene TRBD1, 6 bases. V lost 6 bases, J lost 0 bases, and 11 bases lay in between. The CDR3 runs 14 residues. Per the germline V gene, CDR1 is MDHEN and CDR2 is SYDVKM. DNA of the CDR3: TGTGCCAGCAGCCTTCGGACAGCTAACTATGGCTACACCTTC. Protein product: CASSLRTANYGYTF.

In its sample, this clonotype was seen a few times. The genes are TRBV20-1 and TRBJ2-3; tentatively, D is TRBD1 (6 bases). This CDR3 region has 13 residues. The V gene lost 4 bases and the J gene lost 2 bases, with 10 bases spanning the gap. CDR1 DFQATT and CDR2 SNEGSKA come from the germline V gene (reference sequence). CDR3 coding DNA: TGCAGTGCTAAGGACAGTTCCACAGATACGCAGTATTTT. Its protein product is CSAKDSSTDTQYF.

This clonotype has a count of ten or more. The V gene is TRBV2, the J gene TRBJ1-1; no definite D call. Germline CDR1 reads SNHLY; CDR2 reads FYNNEI. Trimming cost V 6 bases and J 2 bases, with 10 bases left between them. The CDR3 consists of 13 residues. The CDR3 DNA sequence: TGTGCCAGCAGATCGACACCTAACACTGAAGCTTTCTTT. Protein product: CASRSTPNTEAFF.

Many counts were recorded for this clonotype. V is TRBV28 and J is TRBJ1-1, with a tentative D call TRBD1 (5 bases). Germline assignment: CDR1 MDHEN and CDR2 SYDVKM. The CDR3 length is 16 residues. With 5 bases removed from V and 2 bases from J, the gap between germline ends came to 18 bases. The CDR3 is CASSTRDGRGNTEAFF. The CDR3 DNA sequence: TGTGCCAGCAGTACCCGGGACGGCCGGGGAAACACTGAAGCTTTCTTT.

The chain carries TRBV6-2 or TRBV6-3 and TRBJ2-3, with D unclear. Germline lookup yields CDR1 MNHEY and CDR2 SVGEGT. This CDR3 spans 15 amino acids. V lost 5 bases and J 0 bases, leaving 12 bases between the germline ends. The CDR3 is CASSPTPESTDTQYF. The CDR3 DNA sequence: TGTGCCAGCAGTCCCACGCCAGAAAGCACAGATACGCAGTATTTT.

This clonotype was seen ten or more times. The rearrangement uses TRBV28 and TRBJ1-4; TRBD1 agrees at 9 bases. Germline V gene sequence: CDR1 MDHEN, CDR2 SYDVKM. CDR3 size: 14 residues. The ends lost 5 bases at V and 5 bases at J; junction bases unmatched: 3. CDR3 loop: CASSVQGANEKLFF. CDR3 nucleotide sequence: TGTGCCAGCAGTGTACAGGGGGCGAATGAAAAACTGTTTTTT.